This T cell receptor beta chain emerged from a study of cytomegalovirus exposure and HLA in healthy donors. For this clone: Its antigen remains unknown.

A multiplex PCR was run with 60 Vbeta primers and 13 Jbeta primers. Produced via immunoSEQ multiplex PCR; TCRdb's table is partial and in-frame only. The listing contains fewer than 150,000 clones. V was cut by 6 bases and J by 5 bases, with 14 bases left in between. Germline values: CDR1 SNHLY, CDR2 FYNNEI. The CDR3 loop spans 14 amino acids. Findings of the study overall: Reports credit the classifier with highly specific, highly sensitive diagnosis of cytomegalovirus status. Highest at DRB1 and lowest at HLA-C, TCR association rates differed among HLA loci in a later analysis.

The TCR originated in a man aged 35-49 years in good health and CMV-seronegative. The chain employs TRBV2 and TRBJ2-1; a possible D gene is TRBD2 (6 bases). The sequenced material came from PBMCs. CDR3 nucleotides: TGTGCCAGCAGGGACCGGGGGAAAGACAATGAGCAGTTCTTC. It yields the protein CASRDRGKDNEQFF.